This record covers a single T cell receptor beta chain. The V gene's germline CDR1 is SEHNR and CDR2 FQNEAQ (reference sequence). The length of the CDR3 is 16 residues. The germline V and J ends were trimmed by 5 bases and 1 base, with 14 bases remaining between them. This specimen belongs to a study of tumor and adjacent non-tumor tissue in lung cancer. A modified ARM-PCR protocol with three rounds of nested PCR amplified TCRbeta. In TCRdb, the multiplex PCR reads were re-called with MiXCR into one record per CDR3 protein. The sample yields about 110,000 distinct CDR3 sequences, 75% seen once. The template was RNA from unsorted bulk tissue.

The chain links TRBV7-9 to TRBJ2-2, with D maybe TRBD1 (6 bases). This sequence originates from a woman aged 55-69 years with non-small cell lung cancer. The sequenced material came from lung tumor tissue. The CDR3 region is CASSGGRSGNTGELFF. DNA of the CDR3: TGTGCCAGCAGCGGGGGCCGCTCGGGGAACACCGGGGAGCTGTTTTTT.